This is a list of T cell receptor beta chains from one sample in a study of shared clonotypes between healthy human individuals. Libraries were prepared by immunoSEQ multiplex PCR; TCRdb keeps only in-frame clonotypes and omits some of them. The sample carries about 580,000 clones, roughly 98% recorded once. The sample was naive CD8+ T cells sorted from blood. Receptor source: a man aged 25 to 40 in good health. CDR3s include the opening cysteine and the closing phenylalanine or tryptophan.

v_gene: TRBV23-1; j_gene: TRBJ2-1; CDR3aa: CASSQRRAGEGNEQFF
v_gene: TRBV14; j_gene: TRBJ2-1; CDR3aa: CASSHFGSSYNEQFF
v_gene: TRBV27; j_gene: TRBJ2-1; CDR3aa: CASSSGLAGLYYNEQFF
v_gene: TRBV28; j_gene: TRBJ2-2; CDR3aa: CASRSTRTGRRANTGELFF
v_gene: TRBV27; j_gene: TRBJ2-7; CDR3aa: CAASKGSSYEQYF
v_gene: TRBV5-4; j_gene: TRBJ2-7; CDR3aa: CASSSWTSGDYEQYF
v_gene: TRBV4-3; j_gene: TRBJ2-1; CDR3aa: CASSQVSGRYNEQFF
v_gene: TRBV5-6; j_gene: TRBJ1-4; CDR3aa: CASSLPDMTNEKLFF
v_gene: TRBV7-9; j_gene: TRBJ2-7; CDR3aa: CASSSPELVTSYEQYF
v_gene: TRBV5-1; j_gene: TRBJ2-1; CDR3aa: CASSLLRGEQFF
v_gene: TRBV30; j_gene: TRBJ1-1; CDR3aa: CAWSGVTLNTEAFF
v_gene: TRBV2; j_gene: TRBJ2-1; CDR3aa: CASRDESSYNEQFF
v_gene: TRBV29-1; j_gene: TRBJ2-5; CDR3aa: CSVDPDTWPTQYF
v_gene: TRBV4-1; j_gene: TRBJ1-1; CDR3aa: CASSPRQGALNTEAFF
v_gene: TRBV7-8; j_gene: TRBJ1-1; CDR3aa: CASSSSTGLGTEAFF
v_gene: TRBV11-2; j_gene: TRBJ2-1; CDR3aa: CVSSLVASGREQFF
v_gene: TRBV28; j_gene: TRBJ2-3; CDR3aa: CASSWLAGGPDTQYF
v_gene: TRBV30; j_gene: TRBJ1-2; CDR3aa: CAWSVLLGQNYGYTF
v_gene: TRBV6-6; j_gene: TRBJ1-2; CDR3aa: CASRPDRANGYTF
v_gene: TRBV27; j_gene: TRBJ2-3; CDR3aa: CASSLDDTQYF
v_gene: TRBV29-1; j_gene: TRBJ2-7; CDR3aa: CSVARAGGTYEQYF
v_gene: TRBV7-9; j_gene: TRBJ1-1; CDR3aa: CASSPGGPQAFF
v_gene: TRBV15; j_gene: TRBJ2-7; CDR3aa: CATSRDGSYEQYF
v_gene: TRBV6-5; j_gene: TRBJ2-5; CDR3aa: CASSWGQGQETQYF
v_gene: TRBV4-1; j_gene: TRBJ1-1; CDR3aa: CASSQTDRVGTEAFF
v_gene: TRBV9; j_gene: TRBJ2-5; CDR3aa: CASSVGLANQETQYF
v_gene: TRBV27; j_gene: TRBJ2-3; CDR3aa: CASSLSGRGVQYF
v_gene: TRBV27; j_gene: TRBJ1-2; CDR3aa: CASRQGARGYTF
v_gene: TRBV7-6; j_gene: TRBJ2-1; CDR3aa: CASSRGGLEQFF
v_gene: TRBV6-4; j_gene: TRBJ2-3; CDR3aa: CASSDSTSGYTDTQYF
v_gene: TRBV2; j_gene: TRBJ2-7; CDR3aa: CASSEGTGVSTYEQYF
v_gene: TRBV29-1; j_gene: TRBJ2-1; CDR3aa: CSVEARASFF
v_gene: TRBV10-3; j_gene: TRBJ2-7; CDR3aa: CAISGRDRRDYEQYF
v_gene: TRBV6-5; j_gene: TRBJ2-3; CDR3aa: CASSYSSTDTQYF
v_gene: TRBV11-2; j_gene: TRBJ2-1; CDR3aa: CASSFPQGGSSNEQFF